Below, 27 T cell receptor beta chains from the same sample are listed, as sequenced in a study of T cell repertoires in cytomegalovirus infection. TCRdb independently ran MiXCR on the reads; one entry per CDR3 protein. The sample consists of approximately 180,000 distinct CDR3 sequences, roughly 19% of them appearing once. Specimen: PBMCs. These receptors all come from a human donor in good health (CMV status not recorded). Some clones in this sample may be carry-over from other donors' samples.

Regarding this clonotype: A clone one base away is much larger, so this may be a read error. V gene TRBV28 combines with J gene TRBJ2-2; the D is unclear. V was pared by 6 bases and J by 6 bases, with 14 bases between. This CDR3 has 14 amino acids. Germline V gene lookup returns CDR1 MDHEN and CDR2 SYDVKM. CDR3 in amino acids: CASRNDTAPGELFF. The CDR3 DNA reads TGTGCCAGCAGGAACGACACGGCGCCCGGGGAGCTGTTTTTT.

V is TRBV28 and J is TRBJ2-7; D is unresolved. V gave up 2 bases and J gave up 0 bases, with 11 bases separating them. From germline, CDR1 is MDHEN and CDR2 SYDVKM. The CDR3 covers 15 residues. The CDR3 DNA is TGTGCCAGCAGTTTAAGTTTGGGCGGCTCCTACGAGCAGTACTTC. Amino acids: CASSLSLGGSYEQYF.

V and J are TRBV20-1 and TRBJ2-1; D gene ambiguous. The CDR3 totals 12 residues. The V end lost 2 bases, the J end lost 7 bases, and 9 bases lay between the germline ends. The V gene's germline CDR1 is DFQATT and CDR2 SNEGSKA (reference sequence). The CDR3 nucleotides read TGCAGTGCTAGAAGCCCAAGGAATGAGCAGTTCTTC. Translation: CSARSPRNEQFF.

This chain links TRBV12-3 or TRBV12-4 with TRBJ1-5; possibly TRBD1 for D (5 bases). V gave up 3 bases and J gave up 4 bases, with 13 bases separating them. This CDR3 spans 15 amino acids. CDR3 amino acids: CASSFFPGPNQPQHF. The CDR3 DNA follows: TGTGCCAGCAGTTTTTTCCCGGGACCTAATCAGCCCCAGCATTTT.

This clonotype was recorded a few times. The rearrangement links TRBV28 to TRBJ2-7; possible D gene TRBD2, 5 bases. Looked up from germline, CDR1 is MDHEN and CDR2 is SYDVKM. The ends were cut back, 7 bases at V and 0 bases at J, with 22 bases in the middle. The CDR3 extends over 17 amino acids. CDR3 sequence reads: CASTVSQRRRSSYEQYF. CDR3 DNA: TGTGCCAGCACCGTTTCTCAGAGACGGAGGAGCTCCTACGAGCAGTACTTC.

This clonotype showed up many times. The CDR3 coding sequence is TGTGCCAGCAGCCTCACCGGGGCGAGCAATCAGCCCCAGCATTTT. This sequence encodes CASSLTGASNQPQHF. The chain uses TRBV7-2 and TRBJ1-5; TRBD1 might be the D (5 bases). In germline, CDR1 is SGHTA, CDR2 FQGNSA. The length of the CDR3 is 15 residues. Trimming pared 5 bases from V and 1 base from J, leaving 12 bases between. Full variable domain (missing parts from reference TRBV7-2 and TRBJ1-5): GAGVSQSPSNKVTEKGKDVELRCDPISGHTALYWYRQSLGQGLEFLIYFQGNSAPDKSGLPSDRFSAERTGGSVSTLTIQRTQQEDSAVYLCASSLTGASNQPQHFGDGTRLSIL.

This clonotype has at least ten counts. The rearrangement uses TRBV7-2 and TRBJ2-7; 10 nucleotides line up with TRBD1. The CDR3 is made up of 15 amino acids. Per the germline V gene, CDR1 is SGHTA and CDR2 is FQGNSA. The V gene end was trimmed by 1 base and the J gene end by 4 bases; junction bases not matched to a gene: 4. For the CDR3, the DNA is TGTGCCAGCAGCTTAGTCGGGGACAGGGGATACGAGCAGTACTTC. As protein: CASSLVGDRGYEQYF.

Regarding this clonotype: A much larger clone sits a single nucleotide away, making a read error possible. The V and J genes are TRBV5-3 and TRBJ2-1; possible D gene TRBD2, 7 bases. TRBV5-3 is an open reading frame, and its role is uncertain. Trimming pared 8 bases from V and 12 bases from J, leaving 24 bases between. CDR3 size: 14 residues. This CDR3 is CASSPGVGEGVQFF. DNA of the CDR3: TGTGCCAGCAGCCCGGGGGTCGGGGAGGGGGTGCAGTTCTTC.

The gene calls are TRBV28 and TRBJ1-5; 8 nucleotides line up with TRBD1. The CDR3 runs 16 residues. Germline values: CDR1 MDHEN, CDR2 SYDVKM. J lost 2 bases, V lost 5 bases, and 8 bases had no gene match. CDR3 coding DNA: TGTGCCAGCAGTCCTCCAGGGGGCTTGGGCAATCAGCCCCAGCATTTT. Amino acids: CASSPPGGLGNQPQHF.

This clonotype came up a few times. The V and J genes are TRBV19 and TRBJ1-2; D gene unclear. Germline V CDR1 and CDR2: LNHDA, SQIVND (reference sequence). V was shortened by 8 bases and J by 4 bases, with 14 bases between the two germline ends. This CDR3 has 13 residues. For the CDR3, the DNA is TGTGCCAGTTCCCGGGCAGGCCCCTATGGCTACACCTTC. Translating gives CASSRAGPYGYTF.

This clonotype came up many times. The chain carries TRBV7-2 and TRBJ1-2, with TRBD1 matching over 7 bases. V trimming: 4 bases; J trimming: 2 bases; junction bases outside the gene matches: 7. Germline V CDR1 and CDR2: SGHTA, FQGNSA. The CDR3 sequence is 15 residues long. CDR3 region: CASSSRGSRNYGYTF. The CDR3 region has the DNA TGTGCCAGCAGCTCCAGGGGGTCCCGGAACTATGGCTACACCTTC.

This clonotype was seen repeatedly, ten times or more. The V call is TRBV6-1, the J call TRBJ1-4; 7 nucleotides match TRBD1. The CDR3 loop spans 20 amino acids. Germline V gene sequence: CDR1 MNHNS, CDR2 SASEGT. V trimming: 6 bases; J trimming: 0 bases; junction bases outside the gene matches: 19. The CDR3 DNA reads TGTGCCAGCAGCCCTAAATTAACACAGGGGACAATAACAACTAATGAAAAACTGTTTTTT. Protein sequence: CASSPKLTQGTITTNEKLFF.

This clonotype is medium-sized by share. This chain uses TRBV7-2 with TRBJ2-1; possibly TRBD1 for D (5 bases). This CDR3 has 15 amino acids. Trimming took 1 base from V and 7 from J, leaving 14 bases between them. Germline loops: CDR1 SGHTA, CDR2 FQGNSA. The CDR3, as DNA: TGTGCCAGCAGCTTAGGGGTCAGGGTCCGGAATGAGCAGTTCTTC. It specifies CASSLGVRVRNEQFF.

This clonotype was picked up many times. The chain employs TRBV7-2 and TRBJ2-7; D unclear. The CDR3 length is 14 residues. V gave up 1 base and J gave up 7 bases, with 14 bases separating them. Germline V CDR1 and CDR2: SGHTA, FQGNSA. CDR3 residues: CASSLGSRWEEQYF. CDR3 nucleotides: TGTGCCAGCAGCTTAGGGTCCAGGTGGGAAGAGCAGTACTTC.

This sequence joins TRBV11-2 and TRBJ2-7, with D perhaps TRBD1 (6 bases). With 1 base removed from V and 3 bases from J, the gap between germline ends came to 10 bases. The CDR3 has 14 amino acids. From germline, CDR1 is SGHAT and CDR2 FQNNGV. The CDR3 sequence is CASSLVGQSYEQYF. CDR3 sequence (DNA): TGTGCCAGCAGCTTAGTGGGACAAAGCTACGAGCAGTACTTC.

This clonotype has a handful of counts. The rearrangement joins TRBV27 to TRBJ1-5; D gene ambiguous. Trimming cost V 4 bases and J 7 bases, with 11 bases left between them. Germline assignment: CDR1 MNHEY and CDR2 SMNVEV (reference sequence). CDR3 length equals 13 residues. CDR3 DNA sequence: TGTGCCAGCAGTTCATCCAGCACCCAGCCCCAGCATTTT. Residues: CASSSSSTQPQHF.

The J gene is TRBJ1-2, the V gene TRBV29-1; 7 positions match TRBD1. This CDR3 contains 15 residues. Germline loops: CDR1 SQVTM, CDR2 ANQGSEA. J lost 7 bases, V lost 0 bases, and 11 bases had no gene match. This CDR3 is CSVEDQMKGALGYTF. In DNA form, the CDR3 reads TGCAGCGTTGAAGATCAGATGAAGGGGGCGCTTGGCTACACCTTC. The full variable domain, rest sourced from reference TRBV29-1 and TRBJ1-2, is SAVISQKPSRDICQRGTSLTIQCQVDSQVTMMFWYRQQPGQSLTLIATANQGSEATYESGFVIDKFPISRPNLTFSTLTVSNMSPEDSSIYLCSVEDQMKGALGYTFGSGTRLTVV.

This clonotype was found a few times. V gene TRBV10-3 combines with J gene TRBJ2-1; D possibly corresponds to TRBD2 (5 bases). Germline CDR1 and CDR2: ENHRY and SYGVKD. With 0 bases removed from V and 6 bases from J, the gap between germline ends came to 12 bases. The CDR3 loop spans 15 amino acids. This CDR3 reads CAISESELVGNEQFF. In nucleotides, the CDR3 is TGTGCCATCAGTGAGTCAGAACTAGTCGGCAATGAGCAGTTCTTC.

This clonotype was recorded only once. The chain recombines TRBV7-9 with TRBJ2-2; D gene ambiguous. The CDR3 length is 16 residues. CDR1 and CDR2 (germline): SEHNR, FQNEAQ (reference sequence). V was trimmed by 5 bases and J by 4 bases, leaving 17 bases between them. The CDR3 coding sequence is TGTGCCAGCAGCCCTCCGGCGGCGTTTTCCACCGGGGAGCTGTTTTTT. Its protein product is CASSPPAAFSTGELFF.

V is TRBV7-9 and J is TRBJ2-3; unclear D gene. Looked up from germline, CDR1 is SEHNR and CDR2 is FQNEAQ (reference sequence). The CDR3 loop spans 17 amino acids. V dropped 0 bases and J dropped 1 base, with 14 bases sitting between them. DNA of the CDR3: TGTGCCAGCAGCTTAGCCGAGGTGGCAGGCGGCACAGATACGCAGTATTTT. This codes for CASSLAEVAGGTDTQYF.

This chain joins TRBV6-5 and TRBJ2-7; TRBD1 might be the D (8 bases). The CDR3 is 15 amino acids. Germline V CDR1 and CDR2: MNHEY, SVGAGI. V lost 4 bases and J 8 bases, leaving 21 bases between the germline ends. The CDR3 sequence: CASSSFQQGGKKQYF. CDR3 nucleotides: TGTGCCAGCAGTTCCTTCCAACAGGGGGGGAAGAAGCAGTACTTC.

The rearrangement joins TRBV6-2 or TRBV6-3 to TRBJ2-2; 8 nucleotides align to TRBD2. The CDR3 totals 14 residues. The germline V gene has CDR1 MNHEY and CDR2 SVGEGT. V shed 6 bases and J 3 bases; nucleotides not matched to a gene: 3. The CDR3 protein is CASSRTSHTGELFF. CDR3 coding DNA: TGTGCCAGCAGCCGGACTAGCCACACCGGGGAGCTGTTTTTT.

This clonotype occurred a few times. The V gene is TRBV12-3 or TRBV12-4, the J gene TRBJ2-1, with D possibly TRBD2 on 6 matching bases. This CDR3 contains 15 residues. V was cut by 7 bases and J by 2 bases, with 15 bases left in between. Here the CDR3 DNA reads TGTGCCAGCATCGGTGGGACTGCTACCTACAATGAGCAGTTCTTC. As protein: CASIGGTATYNEQFF.

V gene TRBV5-6 combines with J gene TRBJ2-5; the match to TRBD1 covers 7 bases. V dropped 2 bases and J dropped 5; count of bases not matched to a gene: 9. From germline, CDR1 is SGHDT and CDR2 YYEEEE. The CDR3 runs 15 residues. In DNA, the CDR3 is TGTGCCAGCAGCTTCCTAACAGGGGCGAGGGAGACCCAGTACTTC. Residues: CASSFLTGARETQYF.

The V gene is TRBV5-1, the J gene TRBJ2-3; TRBD1 might be the D (5 bases). V was shortened by 0 bases and J by 4 bases, with 12 bases between the two germline ends. Germline CDR1 reads SGHRS; CDR2 reads YFSETQ. CDR3 length equals 15 residues. In DNA form, the CDR3 reads TGCGCCAGCAGCTTGGTGGTAACAGGTGCAGATACGCAGTATTTT. It yields the protein CASSLVVTGADTQYF.

The chain is built from TRBV29-1 and TRBJ1-2, with D possibly being TRBD1 (6 bases). Trimming took 3 bases from V and 6 from J, leaving 14 bases between them. The V gene's germline CDR1 is SQVTM and CDR2 ANQGSEA. This CDR3 region has 13 residues. The CDR3 reads CSVDRAGAHGYTF. The CDR3 bases are TGCAGCGTTGATCGGGCAGGGGCTCATGGCTACACCTTC. Drawing the rest from reference TRBV29-1 and TRBJ1-2, the complete variable domain is SAVISQKPSRDICQRGTSLTIQCQVDSQVTMMFWYRQQPGQSLTLIATANQGSEATYESGFVIDKFPISRPNLTFSTLTVSNMSPEDSSIYLCSVDRAGAHGYTFGSGTRLTVV.

This clonotype has only a few counts. At one end, the junction sequence differs from germline, possibly due to a read error. This chain joins TRBV3-1 and TRBJ2-7; 8 positions agree with TRBD2. The germline CDR1 and CDR2 sequences are LGHDT and YNNKEL (reference sequence). This CDR3 comprises 14 residues. The CDR3 region is CASSQEPSGLNKDF. In DNA form, the CDR3 reads TGTGCCAGCAGCCAAGAACCTAGCGGGTTAAACAAAGACTTC.